This entry lists 8 T cell receptor beta chains sequenced from one sample in a study of human T cells and chemical hapten exposure. Regarding time point: patch test 3, about 24 weeks after DPC sensitization. Described treatment: therapeutic diphenylcyclopropenone sensitization with weekly scalp DPC. Via MiXCR, TCRdb re-called the RACE reads, giving one row per CDR3 protein. The sample shows about 160,000 distinct CDR3 sequences, 28% of them seen only once. The sequences come from whole blood, collected in connection with sensitization to the hapten diphenylcyclopropenone (DPC). The receptors derive from a woman aged 18-30 years with alopecia areata. Some clones in this sample may be carry-over from other donors' samples.

The table lists this clonotype with a few counts. The chain links TRBV7-9 to TRBJ1-6; maybe TRBD1 (6 bases). The V end was cut by 2 bases, the J end by 9 bases, with 14 bases between. The CDR3 length is 15 residues. Per germline, CDR1 SEHNR and CDR2 FQNEAQ (reference sequence). Written as DNA, the CDR3 is TGTGCCAGCAGCTTAATACAGGGACTAAGTTCACCCCTCCACTTT. Residues: CASSLIQGLSSPLHF. The full variable domain, its missing parts supplied by reference TRBV7-9 and TRBJ1-6, is DTGVSQNPRHKITKRGQNVTFRCDPISEHNRLYWYRQTLGQGPEFLTYFQNEAQLEKSRLLSDRFSAERPKGSFSTLEIQRTEQGDSAMYLCASSLIQGLSSPLHFGNGTRLTVT.

This clonotype was counted a few times. The DNA of the CDR3 is TGTGCCAGCAGTGAAGAGGGCGGGAGGGCCTCTGGGGCCAACGTCCTGACTTTC. Translation gives CASSEEGGRASGANVLTF. V and J are TRBV2 and TRBJ2-6, with TRBD2 matching 9 bases. The CDR3 is 18 amino acids. Per germline, CDR1 SNHLY and CDR2 FYNNEI. The V and J ends lost 1 base and 0 bases, in that order; junction bases with no gene match: 4.

V and J are TRBV5-1 and TRBJ1-5; TRBD1 agrees at 7 bases. CDR1 is SGHRS and CDR2 is YFSETQ in the germline V gene. The trim removed 3 bases at V and 4 bases at J, leaving 4 bases unmatched. The CDR3 spans 14 residues. The CDR3 sequence: CASSSGQFNQPQHF. In nucleotides, the CDR3 is TGCGCCAGCAGCTCGGGACAGTTTAATCAGCCCCAGCATTTT.

V and J are TRBV9 and TRBJ2-7; TRBD1 agrees at 8 bases. V shed 5 bases, J shed 5 bases, and the junction held 9 bases outside the gene matches. Germline CDR1 is SGDLS and CDR2 is YYNGEE. The CDR3 has 14 amino acids. The CDR3 region has the DNA TGTGCCAGCAGTACGACAGGGGTGAGCGACGAGCAGTACTTC. It yields the protein CASSTTGVSDEQYF.

This chain connects TRBV4-1 to TRBJ1-5, with a weak D call TRBD1 (5 bases). CDR1 is MGHRA, CDR2 YSYEKL, per germline. V gave up 0 bases and J gave up 5 bases, with 20 bases separating them. The CDR3 contains 18 residues. CDR3 DNA sequence: TGCGCCAGCAGCCAAGACGGGTCCGGGGCTGGTGTTTATCAGCCCCAGCATTTT. Its protein product is CASSQDGSGAGVYQPQHF.

The J gene is TRBJ2-7, the V gene TRBV6-5; TRBD1 is a possible D gene (6 bases). V lost 5 bases and J lost 7, with 18 bases in between. Germline V CDR1 and CDR2: MNHEY, SVGAGI. The CDR3 sequence is 14 residues long. CDR3 sequence reads: CASSPTGPPGEQYF. Written as DNA, the CDR3 is TGTGCCAGCAGTCCTACAGGGCCCCCGGGTGAGCAGTACTTC.

This clonotype appeared a few times. V is TRBV12-3 or TRBV12-4 and J is TRBJ2-7; either TRBD1 or TRBD2 may fit D (5 bases each). Trimming took off 6 bases at V and 3 bases at J, with 18 bases between the two ends. The CDR3 sequence is 15 residues long. The CDR3 DNA reads TGTGCCAGCAGGTCCCAACGGGACGGATTCTACGAGCAGTACTTC. Amino acid sequence: CASRSQRDGFYEQYF.

This clonotype was detected a few times. The V call is TRBV20-1, the J call TRBJ2-7; maybe TRBD1 (7 bases). CDR1 and CDR2 from the germline V gene are DFQATT and SNEGSKA (reference sequence). The germline V and J ends were trimmed by 6 bases and 5 bases, with 14 bases remaining between them. This CDR3 is built from 12 residues. CDR3 sequence (DNA): TGCAGTGCGCGGGACAGACTGCACGAGCAGTACTTC. Translating gives CSARDRLHEQYF.